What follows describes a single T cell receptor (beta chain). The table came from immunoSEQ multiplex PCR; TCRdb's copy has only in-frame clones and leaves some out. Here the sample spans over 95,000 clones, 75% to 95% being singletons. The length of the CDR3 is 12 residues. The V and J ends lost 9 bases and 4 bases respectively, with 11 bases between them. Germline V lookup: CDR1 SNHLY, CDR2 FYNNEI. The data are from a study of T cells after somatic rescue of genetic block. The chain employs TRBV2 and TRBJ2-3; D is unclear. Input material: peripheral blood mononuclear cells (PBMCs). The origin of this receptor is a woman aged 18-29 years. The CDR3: CARRAASDTQYF. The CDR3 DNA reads TGTGCCAGAAGGGCGGCATCAGATACGCAGTATTTT.